This TCR beta chain comes out of a study of CD8+CD57+ T cells in acquired aplastic anemia. The template for TCR beta VDJ and CDR3 sequence profiling was genomic DNA. One entry per CDR3 protein, called by TCRdb with MiXCR from the reads. Of 400,000 to 500,000 distinct CDR3 sequences in the sample, roughly 64% are singletons; the top ten hold 4%. The V gene's germline CDR1 is SGHAT and CDR2 FQNNGV. The CDR3 has 16 residues. Deletions cut 4 bases from V and 0 bases from J, with 10 bases between. The source material was sorted CD4+, CD8+, or CD8+CD57+ T cells (not recorded which) from PBMCs. This clonotype was sampled from a human donor in good health, serving as a control. V usage is TRBV11-2 and J usage is TRBJ2-6; no reliable D call. The CDR3 coding sequence is TGTGCCAGCAGCTCTATCCCTGGCTCTGGGGCCAACGTCCTGACTTTC. Residues: CASSSIPGSGANVLTF. The full variable domain, completed using reference TRBV11-2 and TRBJ2-6, is EAGVAQSPRYKIIEKRQSVAFWCNPISGHATLYWYQQILGQGPKLLIQFQNNGVVDDSQLPKDRFSAERLKGVDSTLKIQPAKLEDSAVYLCASSSIPGSGANVLTFGAGSRLTVL.